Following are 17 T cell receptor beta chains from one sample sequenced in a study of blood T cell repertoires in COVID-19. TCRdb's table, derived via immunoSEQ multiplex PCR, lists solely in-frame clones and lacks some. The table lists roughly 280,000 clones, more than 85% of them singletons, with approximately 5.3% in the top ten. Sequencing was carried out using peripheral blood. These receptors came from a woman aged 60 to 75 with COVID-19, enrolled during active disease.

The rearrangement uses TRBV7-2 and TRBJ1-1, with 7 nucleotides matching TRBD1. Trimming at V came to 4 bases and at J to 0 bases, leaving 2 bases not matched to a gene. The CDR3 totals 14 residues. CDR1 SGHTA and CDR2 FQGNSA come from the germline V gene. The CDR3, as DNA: TGTGCCAGCAGCTACAGGGGCATGAACACTGAAGCTTTCTTT. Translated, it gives CASSYRGMNTEAFF.

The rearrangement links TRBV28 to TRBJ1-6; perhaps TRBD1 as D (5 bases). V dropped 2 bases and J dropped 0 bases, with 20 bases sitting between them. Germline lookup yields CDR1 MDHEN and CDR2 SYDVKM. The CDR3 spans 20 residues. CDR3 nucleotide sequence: TGTGCCAGCAGTTTAATTTCAGTGGGCAGGGCCGGCTCCTATAATTCACCCCTCCACTTT. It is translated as CASSLISVGRAGSYNSPLHF.

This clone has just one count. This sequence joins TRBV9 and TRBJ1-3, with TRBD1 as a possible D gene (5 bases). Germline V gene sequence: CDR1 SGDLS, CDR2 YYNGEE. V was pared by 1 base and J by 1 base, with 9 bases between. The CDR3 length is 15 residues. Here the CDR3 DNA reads TGTGCCAGCAGCGTATTGTCAGGGTCTGGAAACACCATATATTTT. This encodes CASSVLSGSGNTIYF.

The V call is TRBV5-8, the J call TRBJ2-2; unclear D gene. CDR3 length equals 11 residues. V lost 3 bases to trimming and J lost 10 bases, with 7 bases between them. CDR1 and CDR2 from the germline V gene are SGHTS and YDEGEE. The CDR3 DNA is TGTGCCAGCAGCTCTATCCCGGAGCTGTTTTTT. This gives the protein CASSSIPELFF.

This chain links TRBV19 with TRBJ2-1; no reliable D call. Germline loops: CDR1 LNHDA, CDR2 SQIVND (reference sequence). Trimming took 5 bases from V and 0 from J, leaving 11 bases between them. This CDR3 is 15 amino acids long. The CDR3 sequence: CASSYFGGSYNEQFF. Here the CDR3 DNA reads TGTGCCAGTAGTTACTTTGGTGGCTCCTACAATGAGCAGTTCTTC.

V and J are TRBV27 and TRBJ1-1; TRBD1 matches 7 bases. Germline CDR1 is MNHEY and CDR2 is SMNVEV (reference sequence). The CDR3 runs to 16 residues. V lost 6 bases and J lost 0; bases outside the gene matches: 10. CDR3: CASRSLQTGVNTEAFF. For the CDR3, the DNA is TGTGCCAGCAGATCCCTTCAAACAGGGGTGAACACTGAAGCTTTCTTT.

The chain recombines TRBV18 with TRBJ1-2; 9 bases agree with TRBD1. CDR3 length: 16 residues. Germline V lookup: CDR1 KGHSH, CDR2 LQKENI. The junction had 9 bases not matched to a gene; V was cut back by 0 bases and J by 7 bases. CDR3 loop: CASSPPPGTGFSGYTF. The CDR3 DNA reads TGTGCCAGCTCACCACCGCCAGGGACAGGGTTTTCTGGCTACACCTTC.

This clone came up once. CDR3 protein: CASSFGQGVGNEKLFF. The CDR3 DNA reads as TGTGCCAGCAGCTTTGGACAGGGGGTGGGTAATGAAAAACTGTTTTTT. The chain employs TRBV9 and TRBJ1-4; 10 bases match TRBD1. The V gene's germline CDR1 is SGDLS and CDR2 YYNGEE. V lost 4 bases and J lost 4; bases outside the gene matches: 7. This CDR3 region has 16 residues. Filled out from reference TRBV9 and TRBJ1-4, the complete variable domain reads DSGVTQTPKHLITATGQRVTLRCSPRSGDLSVYWYQQSLDQGLQFLIQYYNGEERAKGNILERFSAQQFPDLHSELNLSSLELGDSALYFCASSFGQGVGNEKLFFGSGTQLSVL.

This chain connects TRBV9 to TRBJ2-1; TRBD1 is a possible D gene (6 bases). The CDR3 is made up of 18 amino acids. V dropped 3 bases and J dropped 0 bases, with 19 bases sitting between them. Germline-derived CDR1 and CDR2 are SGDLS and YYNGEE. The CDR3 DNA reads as TGTGCCAGCAGCGGTTCTACAGGGTCTCGTAGCTCCTACAATGAGCAGTTCTTC. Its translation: CASSGSTGSRSSYNEQFF.

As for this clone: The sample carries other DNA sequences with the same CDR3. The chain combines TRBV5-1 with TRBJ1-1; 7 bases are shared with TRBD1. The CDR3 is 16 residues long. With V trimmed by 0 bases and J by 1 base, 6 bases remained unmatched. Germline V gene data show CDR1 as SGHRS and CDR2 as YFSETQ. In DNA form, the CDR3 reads TGCGCCAGCAGCTTGGGACAGGGAGCTGGGAACACTGAAGCTTTCTTT. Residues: CASSLGQGAGNTEAFF.

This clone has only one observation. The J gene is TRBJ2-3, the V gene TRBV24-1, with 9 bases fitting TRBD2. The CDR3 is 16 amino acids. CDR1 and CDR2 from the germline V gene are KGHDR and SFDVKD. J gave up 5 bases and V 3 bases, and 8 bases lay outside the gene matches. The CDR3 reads CATSDPVAGGGDTQYF. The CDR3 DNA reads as TGTGCCACCAGTGATCCCGTGGCGGGAGGGGGAGATACGCAGTATTTT.

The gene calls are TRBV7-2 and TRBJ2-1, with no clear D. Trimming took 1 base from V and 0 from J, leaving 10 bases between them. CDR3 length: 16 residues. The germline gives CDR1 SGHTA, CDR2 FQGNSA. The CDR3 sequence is CASSLVAQLSYNEQFF. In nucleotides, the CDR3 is TGTGCCAGCAGCTTAGTGGCACAGCTCTCCTACAATGAGCAGTTCTTC.

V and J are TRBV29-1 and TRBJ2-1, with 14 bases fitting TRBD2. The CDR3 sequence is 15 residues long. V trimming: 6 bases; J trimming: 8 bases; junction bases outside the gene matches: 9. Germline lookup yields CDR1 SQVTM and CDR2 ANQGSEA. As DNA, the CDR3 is TGCAGCGTGGGGACTAGCGGGAGTTATAGGGATGAGCAGTTCTTC. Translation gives CSVGTSGSYRDEQFF.

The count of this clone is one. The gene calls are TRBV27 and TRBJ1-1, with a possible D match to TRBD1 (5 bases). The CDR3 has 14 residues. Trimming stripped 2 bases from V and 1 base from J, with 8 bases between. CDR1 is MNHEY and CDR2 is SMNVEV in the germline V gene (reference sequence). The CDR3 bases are TGTGCCAGCAGTTTACGCGACAGGAACACTGAAGCTTTCTTT. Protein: CASSLRDRNTEAFF.

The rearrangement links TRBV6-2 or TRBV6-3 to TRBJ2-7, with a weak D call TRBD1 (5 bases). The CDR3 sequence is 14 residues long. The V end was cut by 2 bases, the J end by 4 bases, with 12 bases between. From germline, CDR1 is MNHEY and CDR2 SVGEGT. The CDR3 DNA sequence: TGTGCCAGCAGTTACGTTACAGGCATGTACGAGCAGTACTTC. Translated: CASSYVTGMYEQYF.

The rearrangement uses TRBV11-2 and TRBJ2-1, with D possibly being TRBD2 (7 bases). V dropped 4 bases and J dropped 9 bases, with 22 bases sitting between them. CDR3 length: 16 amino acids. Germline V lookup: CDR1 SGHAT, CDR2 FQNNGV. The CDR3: CASSYSRGGYNAEQFF. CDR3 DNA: TGTGCCAGCAGCTATTCTAGGGGGGGCTACAATGCTGAGCAGTTCTTC.

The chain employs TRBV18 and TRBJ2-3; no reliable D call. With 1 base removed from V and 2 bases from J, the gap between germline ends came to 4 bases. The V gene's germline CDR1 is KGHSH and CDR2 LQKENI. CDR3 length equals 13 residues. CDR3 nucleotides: TGTGCCAGCTCACCACGAGACACAGATACGCAGTATTTT. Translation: CASSPRDTDTQYF.